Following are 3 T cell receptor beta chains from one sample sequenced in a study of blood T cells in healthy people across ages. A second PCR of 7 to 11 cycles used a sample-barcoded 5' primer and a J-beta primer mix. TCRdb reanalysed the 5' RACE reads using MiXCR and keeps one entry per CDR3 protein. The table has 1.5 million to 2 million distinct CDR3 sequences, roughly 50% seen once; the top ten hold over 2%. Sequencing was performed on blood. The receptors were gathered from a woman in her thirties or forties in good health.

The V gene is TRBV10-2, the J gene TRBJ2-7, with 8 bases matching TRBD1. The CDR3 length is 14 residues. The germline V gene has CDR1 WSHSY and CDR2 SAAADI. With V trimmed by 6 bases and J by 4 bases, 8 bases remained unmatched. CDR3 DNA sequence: TGCGCCAGCAGGGTAGACAGGGGCGGATACGAGCAGTACTTC. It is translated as CASRVDRGGYEQYF.

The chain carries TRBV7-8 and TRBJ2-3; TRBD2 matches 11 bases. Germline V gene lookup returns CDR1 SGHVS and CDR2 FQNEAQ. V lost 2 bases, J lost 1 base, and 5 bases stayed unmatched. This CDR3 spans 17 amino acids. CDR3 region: CASSLLSGGAGTDTQYF. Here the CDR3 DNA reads TGTGCCAGCAGCTTACTTAGCGGGGGGGCTGGCACAGATACGCAGTATTTT.

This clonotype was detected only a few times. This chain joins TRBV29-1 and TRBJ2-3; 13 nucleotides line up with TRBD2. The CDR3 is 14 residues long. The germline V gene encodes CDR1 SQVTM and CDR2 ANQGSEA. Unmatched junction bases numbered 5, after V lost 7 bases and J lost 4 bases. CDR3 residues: CSAGTSGDADTQYF. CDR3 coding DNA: TGCAGCGCCGGGACTAGCGGGGACGCAGATACGCAGTATTTT.